The rows below give T cell receptor beta chains drawn from one sample of a study of blood T cell repertoires in COVID-19. TCRdb's table, derived via immunoSEQ multiplex PCR, lists solely in-frame clones and lacks some. This table has roughly 100,000 clones, around 74% appearing once. Sequencing was carried out using peripheral blood. All receptors derive from a woman in her seventies with acute or convalescent COVID-19. CDR3s include the opening cysteine and the closing phenylalanine or tryptophan. Fields, in order: V gene, D gene, clone size, J gene, CDR3 protein, CDR3 DNA. A D gene is named only where the DNA matches it firmly. Only some rows state a clone size, as once, few, many or a class for expanded clones.

TRBV7-9	-	-	TRBJ2-5	CASSSDTRGTQYF	TGTGCCAGCAGCTCAGACACTCGTGGGACCCAGTACTTC
TRBV27	-	once	TRBJ1-4	CASGQLTGMGSKLFF	TGTGCCAGCGGACAATTAACAGGGATGGGCTCCAAACTGTTTTTT
TRBV27	TRBD1	-	TRBJ1-1	CASSSPGQANTEAFF	TGTGCCAGCAGTTCCCCGGGACAGGCGAACACTGAAGCTTTCTTT
TRBV4-1	TRBD1	-	TRBJ2-7	CASSQVSDRVYEQYF	TGCGCCAGCAGCCAAGTCTCGGACAGGGTTTACGAGCAGTACTTC
TRBV29-1	TRBD2	-	TRBJ2-1	CSGVGLGTSGGAAYNEQFF	TGCAGCGGGGTGGGACTAGGGACTAGCGGGGGGGCCGCCTACAATGAGCAGTTCTTC
TRBV30	-	-	TRBJ2-7	CAWSNHGSYEQYF	TGTGCCTGGAGTAACCACGGCTCCTACGAGCAGTACTTC
TRBV6-5	TRBD1	-	TRBJ1-5	CASSYSTQGGNQPQHF	TGTGCCAGCAGTTACTCGACCCAGGGGGGAAATCAGCCCCAGCATTTT
TRBV3-1/TRBV3-2	-	-	TRBJ1-5	CASSQDYRGRDQPQHF	TGTGCCAGCAGCCAAGATTACCGAGGGCGAGATCAGCCCCAGCATTTT
TRBV6-2/TRBV6-3	-	-	TRBJ1-1	CASSYSIESEGTSEAFF	TGTGCCAGCAGTTACTCGATTGAATCGGAGGGTACTTCTGAAGCTTTCTTT
TRBV30	TRBD1	-	TRBJ1-5	CAWSVWDRGYHSNQPQHF	TGTGCCTGGAGTGTGTGGGACAGGGGATACCATAGCAATCAGCCCCAGCATTTT
TRBV30	-	-	TRBJ1-4	CAWNRPGGRGEKLFF	TGTGCCTGGAATCGCCCGGGGGGACGAGGTGAAAAACTGTTTTTT
TRBV4-3	TRBD1	-	TRBJ2-7	CASSHRQGHSYEQYF	TGCGCCAGCAGCCACAGACAGGGCCACTCCTACGAGCAGTACTTC
TRBV6-5	-	-	TRBJ2-3	CASRGEGVGTDTQYF	TGTGCCAGCAGAGGCGAGGGTGTCGGCACAGATACGCAGTATTTT
TRBV27	-	-	TRBJ1-5	CASSSTPTGYQPQHF	TGTGCCAGCAGTTCAACCCCCACAGGGTATCAGCCCCAGCATTTT
TRBV6-5	-	-	TRBJ2-4	CASSSDRSAKNIQYF	TGTGCCAGCAGCTCTGACAGGTCGGCCAAAAACATTCAGTACTTC
TRBV5-6	TRBD2	-	TRBJ2-1	CASSPGLAGGQYNEQFF	TGTGCCAGCAGCCCGGGACTAGCGGGGGGACAATACAATGAGCAGTTCTTC
TRBV6-5	-	-	TRBJ1-3	CASSYGGLSGNTIYF	TGTGCCAGCAGTTACGGGGGCCTCTCTGGAAACACCATATATTTT
TRBV30	TRBD1	-	TRBJ2-5	CAWSLGQGIQETQYF	TGTGCCTGGAGTCTTGGACAGGGGATCCAAGAGACCCAGTACTTC
TRBV12-5	TRBD1	few	TRBJ2-3	CASGLDQGAGTDTQYF	TGTGCTAGTGGTTTGGACCAGGGGGCAGGCACAGATACGCAGTATTTT
TRBV11-2	-	-	TRBJ2-7	CASSLELGGSYEQYF	TGTGCCAGCAGCTTAGAGCTTGGCGGTTCCTACGAGCAGTACTTC
TRBV6-5	TRBD1	many	TRBJ1-1	CASSAPDRGQTEAFF	TGTGCCAGCAGCGCCCCGGACAGGGGGCAGACTGAAGCTTTCTTT
TRBV15	-	-	TRBJ1-2	CATSRERTPGVGYTF	TGTGCCACCAGCAGAGAAAGGACACCGGGGGTTGGCTACACCTTC
TRBV6-2/TRBV6-3	-	-	TRBJ1-1	CASSYGGFGTEAFF	TGTGCCAGCAGTTACGGAGGGTTTGGGACTGAAGCTTTCTTT
TRBV10-3	TRBD1	-	TRBJ1-1	CAISESRGGKAFF	TGTGCCATCAGTGAGTCACGAGGGGGCAAAGCTTTCTTT
TRBV7-9	TRBD1	-	TRBJ1-1	CASSLAVGTGGRGTEAFF	TGTGCCAGCAGCTTAGCGGTTGGGACAGGGGGCAGGGGCACTGAAGCTTTCTTT
TRBV20-1	TRBD1	-	TRBJ1-2	CSASARGLLNYGYTF	TGCAGTGCTAGTGCCAGGGGGCTTCTTAACTATGGCTACACCTTC
TRBV27	-	-	TRBJ2-5	CASSSSPETQYF	TGTGCCAGCAGTTCCTCTCCAGAGACCCAGTACTTC
TRBV7-2	-	-	TRBJ1-3	CASSLRGGGNTIYF	TGTGCCAGCAGCTTACGAGGGGGTGGAAACACCATATATTTT
TRBV27	TRBD2	-	TRBJ2-3	CASSSRGGANTQYF	TGTGCCAGCAGTTCCCGGGGGGGGGCGAATACGCAGTATTTT
TRBV29-1	TRBD1	-	TRBJ1-1	CSVTHPRTGGSFSGGF	TGCAGCGTTACGCACCCCCGTACAGGGGGCTCGTTCTCCGGCGGATTT
TRBV20-1	-	-	TRBJ2-5	CSGAKQTQYF	TGCAGTGGAGCGAAACAGACCCAGTACTTC
TRBV11-2	TRBD2	once	TRBJ2-7	CASSPRLAGNYEQYF	TGTGCCAGCAGCCCACGACTAGCGGGGAACTACGAGCAGTACTTC
TRBV6-5	-	-	TRBJ1-2	CASHGVRGYTF	TGTGCCAGCCACGGGGTGCGGGGCTACACCTTC
TRBV15	-	-	TRBJ2-5	CATSRGGTDGVQYF	TGTGCCACCAGCAGAGGGGGGACTGACGGGGTCCAGTACTTC
TRBV29-1	-	few	TRBJ2-7	CSVEGGRGTYEQYF	TGCAGCGTTGAGGGGGGCAGGGGGACCTACGAGCAGTACTTC
TRBV6-5	-	-	TRBJ1-1	CASEEQGDTEAFF	TGTGCCAGCGAGGAACAGGGCGACACTGAAGCTTTCTTT
TRBV30	-	-	TRBJ1-1	CAWNGRGPRGEAFF	TGTGCCTGGAATGGAAGAGGCCCGAGGGGGGAAGCTTTCTTT
TRBV10-3	-	-	TRBJ1-6	CAISESIGDNSPLHF	TGTGCCATCAGTGAGTCGATAGGGGATAATTCACCCCTCCACTTT
TRBV12-3/TRBV12-4	-	few	TRBJ1-5	CASTLGGTQPQHF	TGTGCCAGCACCCTGGGAGGGACTCAGCCCCAGCATTTT
TRBV5-1	-	-	TRBJ2-1	CASRGSARGGVQFF	TGCGCCAGCAGGGGGAGCGCGCGAGGGGGAGTGCAGTTCTTC
TRBV18	-	-	TRBJ2-7	CASSPLGRVYDEQYF	TGTGCCAGCTCACCACTCGGCAGGGTCTACGACGAGCAGTACTTC
TRBV6-2/TRBV6-3	-	once	TRBJ1-5	CASSLHSTASQPQHF	TGTGCCAGCAGTCTCCACTCGACTGCCTCGCAGCCCCAGCATTTT
TRBV5-1	TRBD1	few	TRBJ2-2	CASSSIYTGTGNTGELFF	TGCGCCAGCAGCTCCATATACACCGGGACAGGGAACACCGGGGAGCTGTTTTTT
TRBV5-6	-	-	TRBJ1-2	CASSWGRGPGGYTF	TGTGCCAGCAGCTGGGGGCGGGGGCCCGGGGGCTACACCTTC
TRBV11-2	-	-	TRBJ2-7	CASSLGRSRASYEQYF	TGTGCCAGCAGCTTGGGCCGGAGCAGGGCCAGTTACGAGCAGTACTTC
TRBV4-1	-	-	TRBJ1-2	CASSQDRGVYGYTF	TGCGCCAGCAGCCAAGATCGGGGAGTCTATGGCTACACCTTC
TRBV6-5	TRBD2	-	TRBJ2-2	CASSYSIRGEAGELFF	TGTGCCAGCAGTTACTCGATACGGGGGGAGGCCGGGGAGCTGTTTTTT
TRBV6-6	-	few	TRBJ1-2	CASSTNEYGYTF	TGTGCCAGCAGTACCAACGAGTATGGCTACACCTTC
TRBV20-1	-	-	TRBJ2-1	CSASPPRGKDLHEQFF	TGCAGTGCTAGTCCCCCTCGGGGAAAGGACCTCCATGAGCAGTTCTTC
TRBV6-1	-	-	TRBJ1-6	CASSEPTGSSPLHF	TGTGCCAGCAGTGAACCCACAGGGAGTTCACCCCTCCACTTT
TRBV6-1	-	once	TRBJ1-3	CASSVWQDLYSGNTIYF	TGTGCCAGCAGTGTATGGCAGGACTTGTACTCTGGAAACACCATATATTTT
TRBV5-8	TRBD1	-	TRBJ1-6	CASSSDRGNSPLHF	TGTGCCAGCAGTTCGGACAGGGGTAATTCACCCCTCCACTTT